The 26 T cell receptor beta chains listed next were all sequenced from one sample in a study of lymphopenia after photon versus proton radiotherapy. Assay: immunoSEQ multiplex PCR; the TCRdb copy retains only in-frame clones and omits some. The sample yields some 25,000 clones, approximately 85% seen once. The specimen was peripheral blood, collected from a patient treated with photon-based radiotherapy. These receptors were collected from a man aged 25 to 40 with gastric cancer.

The chain uses TRBV5-1 and TRBJ1-1, with 7 bases fitting TRBD1. The J segment lost 0 bases and the V segment lost 4 bases, leaving 9 bases of the junction unmatched. This CDR3 comprises 16 residues. From germline, CDR1 is SGHRS and CDR2 YFSETQ. In DNA form, the CDR3 reads TGCGCCAGCAGCATGACACGACAGGGAATGAACACTGAAGCTTTCTTT. This translates into CASSMTRQGMNTEAFF.

The V and J genes are TRBV5-6 and TRBJ2-1, with 13 bases fitting TRBD2. After removal of 0 bases from V and 7 bases from J, the junction contained 7 bases not matched to a gene. Germline V CDR1 and CDR2: SGHDT, YYEEEE. The CDR3 totals 17 residues. CDR3 bases: TGTGCCAGCAGCTTGGAATGGACTAGCGGGGGTGGAAATGAGCAGTTCTTC. It is translated as CASSLEWTSGGGNEQFF.

This clone was picked up a small number of times. Different DNA sequences within this sample yield the same CDR3. The chain has TRBV9 and TRBJ2-7; tentatively, D is TRBD2 (5 bases). CDR1 and CDR2 from the germline V gene are SGDLS and YYNGEE. V was clipped by 0 bases and J by 2 bases, with 9 bases between them. This CDR3 is 14 amino acids long. The chain's CDR3 is CASSVGTVAYEQYF. CDR3 bases: TGTGCCAGCAGCGTAGGGACTGTTGCCTACGAGCAGTACTTC. The full variable domain, its missing parts supplied by reference TRBV9 and TRBJ2-7, is DSGVTQTPKHLITATGQRVTLRCSPRSGDLSVYWYQQSLDQGLQFLIQYYNGEERAKGNILERFSAQQFPDLHSELNLSSLELGDSALYFCASSVGTVAYEQYFGPGTRLTVT.

This sequence joins TRBV4-1 and TRBJ2-5, with D possibly matching TRBD2 (6 bases). V gave up 0 bases and J gave up 2 bases, with 16 bases separating them. Germline CDR1 MGHRA, CDR2 YSYEKL. The CDR3 totals 17 residues. The CDR3 protein is CASSQEGEERRQETQYF. The DNA for the CDR3 is TGCGCCAGCAGCCAAGAAGGGGAGGAGCGGAGACAAGAGACCCAGTACTTC.

The CDR3 DNA sequence: TGCGCCAGCAGGACGACTAGTAGAGTCACAGATACGCAGTATTTT. Amino acid sequence: CASRTTSRVTDTQYF. The chain carries TRBV10-2 and TRBJ2-3; D is possibly TRBD2 (6 bases). This CDR3 is 15 amino acids long. CDR1 and CDR2 from the germline V gene are WSHSY and SAAADI. V dropped 6 bases and J dropped 2 bases, with 15 bases sitting between them.

The gene calls are TRBV6-6 and TRBJ1-1; 7 bases match TRBD1. CDR3 length equals 14 residues. Trimming cost V 7 bases and J 4 bases; bases outside gene matches: 9. CDR1 MNHNY and CDR2 SVGAGI come from the germline V gene (reference sequence). CDR3 sequence: CASTDQQGFTEAFF. The CDR3 DNA reads TGTGCCAGCACCGACCAACAGGGGTTCACTGAAGCTTTCTTT.

The J gene is TRBJ1-2, the V gene TRBV7-9; no firm D call. This CDR3 has 15 amino acids. Germline V gene lookup returns CDR1 SEHNR and CDR2 FQNEAQ (reference sequence). V shed 3 bases and J shed 0 bases, with 11 bases lying between them. This chain's CDR3 is CASSFGSTPNYGYTF. The CDR3 nucleotides read TGTGCCAGCAGCTTCGGGAGCACCCCTAACTATGGCTACACCTTC.

This clone was detected only once. CDR3 region: CASSYTSRLTDTQYF. CDR3 bases: TGTGCCAGCAGTTACACTAGTCGACTCACAGATACGCAGTATTTT. The chain carries TRBV6-5 and TRBJ2-3; a weak D match, TRBD2 (5 bases). With 2 bases removed from V and 2 bases from J, the gap between germline ends came to 11 bases. The CDR3 extends over 15 amino acids. Germline values: CDR1 MNHEY, CDR2 SVGAGI.

The V gene is TRBV7-2, the J gene TRBJ2-3, with 8 nucleotides matching TRBD1. This CDR3 region has 14 residues. With 3 bases clipped from V and 1 base from J, the junction kept 0 bases outside the gene matches. The germline V gene encodes CDR1 SGHTA and CDR2 FQGNSA. This CDR3 is CASSLTGGTDTQYF. For the CDR3, the DNA is TGTGCCAGCAGCTTGACAGGGGGCACAGATACGCAGTATTTT. Combining the CDR3 with reference TRBV7-2 and TRBJ2-3 gives the whole variable domain GAGVSQSPSNKVTEKGKDVELRCDPISGHTALYWYRQSLGQGLEFLIYFQGNSAPDKSGLPSDRFSAERTGGSVSTLTIQRTQQEDSAVYLCASSLTGGTDTQYFGPGTRLTVL.

The sample holds one count of this clone. V usage is TRBV23-1 and J usage is TRBJ2-3; D unclear. TRBV23-1 is designated an ORF whose function remains uncertain. V was pared by 7 bases and J by 0 bases, with 17 bases between. CDR3 length: 16 amino acids. The CDR3 region has the DNA TGCGCCAGCAATGAAGGCACACTACTTAGCACAGATACGCAGTATTTT. Amino acids: CASNEGTLLSTDTQYF.

The J gene is TRBJ2-2, the V gene TRBV12-5; a weak D match, TRBD2 (5 bases). Germline values: CDR1 LGHNT, CDR2 FRNRAP. There are 18 residues in the CDR3. V lost 0 bases and J 4 bases, leaving 18 bases between the germline ends. In DNA, the CDR3 is TGTGCTAGTGGTTTGGTACTTCGGACCCTACGGGGCACCGGGGAGCTGTTTTTT. It translates to CASGLVLRTLRGTGELFF.

The chain joins TRBV18 to TRBJ2-3; 10 nucleotides line up with TRBD2. J gave up 3 bases and V 2 bases, and 8 bases lay outside the gene matches. This CDR3 spans 17 amino acids. Germline V gives CDR1 KGHSH, CDR2 LQKENI. This CDR3 is CASSPSAGLASTDTQYF. CDR3 sequence (DNA): TGTGCCAGCTCACCATCCGCGGGACTAGCGAGTACAGATACGCAGTATTTT.

The chain links TRBV4-3 to TRBJ1-6; 8 nucleotides align to TRBD1. This CDR3 has 17 residues. CDR1 is LGHNA, CDR2 YSLEER, per germline. Trimming at V came to 2 bases and at J to 8 bases, leaving 11 bases not matched to a gene. The CDR3: CASSQQGAGGVDSPLHF. CDR3 coding DNA: TGCGCCAGCAGCCAACAGGGGGCGGGCGGTGTCGATTCACCCCTCCACTTT.

The chain is built from TRBV7-9 and TRBJ2-5; no clear D gene. The V end was cut by 5 bases, the J end by 5 bases, with 9 bases between. The CDR3 consists of 12 residues. Germline lookup yields CDR1 SEHNR and CDR2 FQNEAQ (reference sequence). CDR3 region: CASSPAGETQYF. CDR3 coding DNA: TGTGCCAGCAGCCCCGCCGGGGAGACCCAGTACTTC.

The V call is TRBV21-1, the J call TRBJ1-4; the listed D gene, TRBD1, was not tested against the DNA. TRBV21-1 is noted as a pseudogene. The CDR3 totals 14 residues. CDR3 protein: CASSNGYRNEKLFF. The CDR3 nucleotides read TGTGCCAGCAGCAACGGGTACAGGAATGAAAAACTGTTTTTT.

The rearrangement joins TRBV28 to TRBJ2-1; 8 positions match TRBD2. V shed 7 bases and J 3 bases; nucleotides not matched to a gene: 5. Germline assignment: CDR1 MDHEN and CDR2 SYDVKM. The CDR3 sequence is 14 residues long. CDR3 bases: TGTGCCAGCAATCCGGGACTAGACTACAATGAGCAGTTCTTC. This gives the protein CASNPGLDYNEQFF.

The V and J genes are TRBV4-1 and TRBJ1-1; 9 positions match TRBD1. Germline CDR1 is MGHRA and CDR2 is YSYEKL. With V trimmed by 2 bases and J by 5 bases, 6 bases remained unmatched. The CDR3 length is 15 residues. CDR3 coding DNA: TGCGCCAGCAGCCAAAAAGAGACAGGGGGGACTGAAGCTTTCTTT. As protein: CASSQKETGGTEAFF.

This clone was counted only a few times. V gene TRBV7-8 combines with J gene TRBJ1-6; no firm D call. Trimming took 0 bases from V and 5 from J, leaving 5 bases between them. CDR3 length: 14 amino acids. Germline loops: CDR1 SGHVS, CDR2 FQNEAQ. CDR3 sequence reads: CASSLAADNSPLHF. Here the CDR3 DNA reads TGTGCCAGCAGCTTAGCCGCAGATAATTCACCCCTCCACTTT.

The chain combines TRBV29-1 with TRBJ2-5, with TRBD1 matching 7 bases. Germline V lookup: CDR1 SQVTM, CDR2 ANQGSEA. With 7 bases clipped from V and 5 bases from J, the junction kept 7 bases outside the gene matches. The CDR3 totals 12 residues. CDR3 protein: CSDTGQVETQYF. CDR3 bases: TGCAGCGACACCGGACAGGTTGAGACCCAGTACTTC.

The CDR3 loop is CASRSSYMDEQYF. The CDR3 DNA sequence: TGTGCCAGCAGATCTTCCTACATGGACGAGCAGTACTTC. The chain is built from TRBV2 and TRBJ2-7; no clear D gene. V was trimmed by 6 bases and J by 5 bases, leaving 14 bases between them. This CDR3 is built from 13 residues. The germline V gene encodes CDR1 SNHLY and CDR2 FYNNEI.

This chain links TRBV19 with TRBJ2-2; weak D call: TRBD2 (5 bases). This CDR3 has 15 residues. Trimming left V 3 bases short and J 4 bases short, with 12 bases between. Germline values: CDR1 LNHDA, CDR2 SQIVND (reference sequence). The CDR3 region has the DNA TGTGCCAGTAGTATTCGGACTCTAAGCACCGGGGAGCTGTTTTTT. It yields the protein CASSIRTLSTGELFF.

This chain links TRBV28 with TRBJ2-3; D gene ambiguous. CDR1 and CDR2 (germline): MDHEN, SYDVKM. This CDR3 comprises 13 residues. Trimming shortened V by 1 base and J by 5 bases, and 7 bases separated the two germline ends. DNA for the CDR3: TGTGCCAGCAGTTTATTGGGAAGAGATACGCAGTATTTT. Its protein product is CASSLLGRDTQYF.

Only one count was recorded for this clone. The chain couples TRBV27 to TRBJ1-3; D remains unclear. Trimming removed 2 bases from V and 4 bases from J, with 9 bases in between. Germline CDR1 is MNHEY and CDR2 is SMNVEV (reference sequence). The CDR3 covers 14 residues. The CDR3 DNA is TGTGCCAGCAGTTTAGGGCACTTGGGAAACACCATATATTTT. Residues: CASSLGHLGNTIYF.

The rearrangement uses TRBV5-1 and TRBJ1-1; D perhaps matches TRBD1 (6 bases). This CDR3 region has 16 residues. Germline CDR1 SGHRS, CDR2 YFSETQ. V lost 4 bases and J 3 bases, leaving 19 bases between the germline ends. CDR3: CASSLYSDSLYTEAFF. Written as DNA, the CDR3 is TGCGCCAGCAGCCTCTATTCGGACAGTCTCTACACTGAAGCTTTCTTT.

The J gene is TRBJ2-1, the V gene TRBV7-2; 7 bases are a match to TRBD1. Trimming took 7 bases from V and 2 from J; bases not matched to a gene: 8. This CDR3 contains 15 residues. From germline, CDR1 is SGHTA and CDR2 FQGNSA. The CDR3 bases are TGTGCCAGCAATGAAAGGCAGGGGGCCTACAATGAGCAGTTCTTC. Its translation is CASNERQGAYNEQFF.

V is TRBV11-2 and J is TRBJ2-1; 8 nucleotides line up with TRBD1. This CDR3 spans 13 amino acids. V lost 5 bases, J lost 7 bases, and 4 bases stayed unmatched. CDR1 is SGHAT, CDR2 FQNNGV, per germline. CDR3 nucleotide sequence: TGTGCCAGCAGCCTGGACAGGGCGAATGAGCAGTTCTTC. Translated, it gives CASSLDRANEQFF.